Below are 30 T cell receptor beta chains sequenced from a single sample in a study of T cells in Graves' hyperthyroidism and ophthalmopathy. TCR beta CDR3 regions were amplified from RNA. Primed by the HTBI set, a first-round RT-PCR was run on the TCR CDR3. TCRdb recomputed calls from the multiplex PCR reads with MiXCR, one row per CDR3 protein. The sample includes 500,000 to 750,000 distinct CDR3 sequences, 46% of them seen just once. The sample taken for sequencing was peripheral blood or thyroid tissue (not recorded which). The receptors originated from a woman younger than 30 with Graves' hyperthyroidism.

This clonotype was counted at least ten times. V usage is TRBV4-1 and J usage is TRBJ2-5; unclear D gene. Germline V CDR1 and CDR2: MGHRA, YSYEKL. There are 15 residues in the CDR3. V was pared by 2 bases and J by 1 base, with 11 bases between. The CDR3 bases are TGCGCCAGCAGCCAACGGATAGGACGCCAAGAGACCCAGTACTTC. Its translation is CASSQRIGRQETQYF.

This clonotype came up many times. This chain uses TRBV7-3 with TRBJ2-5; TRBD2 is a possible D gene (6 bases). The V end lost 1 base, the J end lost 5 bases, and 14 bases lay between the germline ends. CDR3 size: 15 residues. The germline V gene has CDR1 SGHTA and CDR2 FQGTGA. CDR3 DNA sequence: TGTGCCAGCAGCTTAATTCACAGTGGGGGGGAGACCCAGTACTTC. Protein product: CASSLIHSGGETQYF.

The V and J genes are TRBV29-1 and TRBJ1-5; 8 bases match TRBD1. In germline, CDR1 is SQVTM, CDR2 ANQGSEA. The CDR3 covers 13 residues. With V trimmed by 6 bases and J by 7 bases, 8 bases remained unmatched. CDR3 in DNA: TGCAGCGTAGGGGGACAGGTGGGGCAGCCCCAGCATTTT. Encoded protein: CSVGGQVGQPQHF. Based on the CDR3 plus reference TRBV29-1 and TRBJ1-5, the full variable domain is SAVISQKPSRDICQRGTSLTIQCQVDSQVTMMFWYRQQPGQSLTLIATANQGSEATYESGFVIDKFPISRPNLTFSTLTVSNMSPEDSSIYLCSVGGQVGQPQHFGDGTRLSIL.

The chain recombines TRBV20-1 with TRBJ2-1; 10 nucleotides match TRBD2. This CDR3 is 16 amino acids long. Losses at the gene ends were 0 bases for V and 7 bases for J; bases not matched to a gene: 9. Per the germline V gene, CDR1 is DFQATT and CDR2 is SNEGSKA (reference sequence). Here the CDR3 reads CSARDWSGRAGNEQFF. CDR3 in DNA: TGCAGTGCTAGAGATTGGAGCGGGAGGGCGGGGAATGAGCAGTTCTTC.

This rearrangement joins TRBV11-2 to TRBJ1-4; 9 bases are a match to TRBD1. This CDR3 spans 16 amino acids. Germline loops: CDR1 SGHAT, CDR2 FQNNGV. Germline trimming cut 0 bases from V and 8 bases from J; bases unmatched to any gene: 7. CDR3 residues: CASSLEFGQGKEKLFF. The DNA of the CDR3 is TGTGCCAGCAGCTTAGAGTTTGGACAGGGGAAGGAAAAACTGTTTTTT.

The rearrangement uses TRBV29-1 and TRBJ2-5, with D perhaps matching TRBD1 (6 bases). This CDR3 has 12 residues. Germline CDR1 SQVTM, CDR2 ANQGSEA. V was cut by 7 bases and J by 5 bases, with 14 bases left in between. The CDR3 DNA is TGCAGCGCCGCAGGGGATGGGGAGACCCAGTACTTC. Translated: CSAAGDGETQYF.

CDR3 nucleotide sequence: TGTGCCAGCAGCCCTACCGTGACGCATGAGCAGTTCTTC. Its translation: CASSPTVTHEQFF. The chain uses TRBV7-3 and TRBJ2-1; no definite D call. The CDR3 has 13 amino acids. Trimming took 5 bases from V and 8 from J, leaving 13 bases between them. Germline V gene data show CDR1 as SGHTA and CDR2 as FQGTGA.

This clonotype appeared many times. This chain uses TRBV6-6 with TRBJ2-7, with TRBD2 matching 15 bases. The CDR3 sequence is 18 residues long. CDR1 MNHNY and CDR2 SVGAGI come from the germline V gene (reference sequence). Trimming at V came to 5 bases and at J to 4 bases, leaving 12 bases not matched to a gene. The CDR3 sequence: CASSPGLAGGRRIYEQYF. The CDR3 coding sequence is TGTGCCAGCAGTCCCGGACTAGCGGGAGGGAGAAGGATATACGAGCAGTACTTC.

This sequence joins TRBV7-9 and TRBJ1-4; D not certain. With 3 bases removed from V and 8 bases from J, the gap between germline ends came to 13 bases. Germline V gene data show CDR1 as SEHNR and CDR2 as FQNEAQ (reference sequence). The CDR3 totals 14 residues. CDR3 protein: CASSFMRDREKLFF. CDR3 nucleotide sequence: TGTGCCAGCAGCTTTATGCGGGATCGGGAAAAACTGTTTTTT.

This sequence joins TRBV29-1 and TRBJ1-5; 9 nucleotides agree with TRBD1. This CDR3 spans 13 amino acids. CDR1 and CDR2 from the germline V gene are SQVTM and ANQGSEA. In DNA, the CDR3 is TGCAGTTGGGGACAGGGTCCCAATCAGCCCCAGCATTTT. Translated: CSWGQGPNQPQHF.

Ten or more counts support this clonotype. V gene TRBV5-6 combines with J gene TRBJ1-2; the D is unclear. The CDR3 is 12 amino acids. The germline CDR1 and CDR2 sequences are SGHDT and YYEEEE. V lost 0 bases and J 5 bases, leaving 5 bases between the germline ends. Here the CDR3 DNA reads TGTGCCAGCAGCTTGGGGGCTTATGGCTACACCTTC. This codes for CASSLGAYGYTF.

This clonotype appeared many times. This chain connects TRBV12-3 or TRBV12-4 to TRBJ1-6, with D unclear. The CDR3 covers 16 residues. The V and J ends lost 6 bases and 3 bases respectively, with 15 bases between them. CDR3 sequence (DNA): TGTGCCAGCAGCTCCGGGCCCTCGATCTATAATTCACCCCTCCACTTT. Translation gives CASSSGPSIYNSPLHF.

This clonotype came up a few times. The J gene is TRBJ2-6, the V gene TRBV15, with 7 nucleotides matching TRBD1. CDR3 size: 14 residues. Germline V gene sequence: CDR1 LNHNV, CDR2 YYDKDF (reference sequence). Trimming took 8 bases from V and 4 from J; bases not matched to a gene: 5. The CDR3 DNA sequence: TGTGCCACCTCGACAGGGACGGGGGCCAACGTCCTGACTTTC. Protein: CATSTGTGANVLTF.

J is TRBJ1-6 and V is TRBV7-9, with D maybe TRBD1 (6 bases). V was shortened by 5 bases and J by 10 bases, with 24 bases between the two germline ends. CDR1 is SEHNR, CDR2 FQNEAQ, per germline (reference sequence). The CDR3 covers 17 residues. The CDR3 sequence: CASSQARGQKRGSPLHF. CDR3 sequence (DNA): TGTGCCAGCAGCCAAGCTCGCGGACAGAAAAGGGGGTCACCCCTCCACTTT.

This clonotype was observed at least ten times. This sequence joins TRBV9 and TRBJ1-1; TRBD1 matches 9 bases. V lost 3 bases, J lost 4 bases, and 10 bases stayed unmatched. The germline V gene encodes CDR1 SGDLS and CDR2 YYNGEE. The CDR3 spans 16 residues. CDR3 residues: CASSAPLQGASTEAFF. CDR3 coding DNA: TGTGCCAGCAGCGCACCATTACAGGGGGCGAGCACTGAAGCTTTCTTT.

This clonotype was seen many times. The rearrangement links TRBV5-1 to TRBJ2-2; D unresolved. CDR3 length equals 13 residues. V gave up 1 base and J gave up 2 bases, with 3 bases separating them. CDR1 and CDR2 from the germline V gene are SGHRS and YFSETQ. Here the CDR3 DNA reads TGCGCCAGCAGCTTGCGCAACACCGGGGAGCTGTTTTTT. This gives the protein CASSLRNTGELFF.

This clonotype was detected many times. The chain joins TRBV6-1 to TRBJ1-1, with no clear D. Germline V gene lookup returns CDR1 MNHNS and CDR2 SASEGT. V gave up 6 bases and J gave up 4 bases, with 15 bases separating them. There are 14 residues in the CDR3. Written as DNA, the CDR3 is TGTGCCAGCAGCCAACAGTTGCGGGGCACTGAAGCTTTCTTT. This translates into CASSQQLRGTEAFF.

This clonotype was observed at least ten times. V usage is TRBV7-2 and J usage is TRBJ2-7, with D perhaps matching TRBD1 (5 bases). The CDR3 length is 15 residues. Trimming shortened V by 6 bases and J by 2 bases, and 17 bases separated the two germline ends. Looked up from germline, CDR1 is SGHTA and CDR2 is FQGNSA. CDR3 nucleotide sequence: TGTGCCAGCAGATCACCCCAGGGTACAGCCTACGAGCAGTACTTC. As protein: CASRSPQGTAYEQYF.

This clonotype was picked up many times. This chain connects TRBV11-1 to TRBJ2-5; no reliable D call. Germline V CDR1 and CDR2: SGHAT, FQDESV (reference sequence). The CDR3 spans 14 residues. The germline V and J ends were trimmed by 5 bases and 2 bases, with 12 bases remaining between them. CDR3 protein: CASSPRGVQETQYF. Written as DNA, the CDR3 is TGTGCCAGCAGCCCCCGCGGAGTTCAAGAGACCCAGTACTTC. The whole variable domain, filled in from reference TRBV11-1 and TRBJ2-5, reads EAEVAQSPRYKITEKSQAVAFWCDPISGHATLYWYRQILGQGPELLVQFQDESVVDDSQLPKDRFSAERLKGVDSTLKIQPAELGDSAMYLCASSPRGVQETQYFGPGTRLLVL.

There are many counts of this clonotype. The V gene is TRBV24-1, the J gene TRBJ2-3, with TRBD2 matching over 7 bases. J was trimmed by 0 bases and V by 2 bases; bases with no gene match: 1. Germline loops: CDR1 KGHDR, CDR2 SFDVKD. The CDR3 contains 15 residues. In DNA, the CDR3 is TGTGCCACCAGTGATTCTAGCGGAAGCACAGATACGCAGTATTTT. Translation: CATSDSSGSTDTQYF.

J is TRBJ2-7 and V is TRBV7-8; D is ambiguous. The end of the DNA fits TRBJ2-1 better, so the J call may be wrong. Looked up from germline, CDR1 is SGHVS and CDR2 is FQNEAQ. The CDR3 covers 14 residues. In nucleotides, the CDR3 is TGTGCCAGCAGCTTACTGGATGGCAGTCGGGAGCAGTTCTTC. It codes for CASSLLDGSREQFF.

This clonotype was recorded many times. The rearrangement joins TRBV7-6 to TRBJ2-2; D possibly corresponds to TRBD1 (6 bases). V gave up 5 bases and J gave up 5 bases, with 6 bases separating them. Germline assignment: CDR1 SGHVS and CDR2 FNYEAQ. CDR3 length: 12 residues. The CDR3 sequence is CASSGQTGELFF. CDR3 nucleotide sequence: TGTGCCAGCAGCGGACAGACCGGGGAGCTGTTTTTT.

The V and J genes are TRBV29-1 and TRBJ2-6, with 12 nucleotides matching TRBD2. The CDR3 sequence is 16 residues long. The V gene end was trimmed by 5 bases and the J gene end by 2 bases; junction bases not matched to a gene: 4. In germline, CDR1 is SQVTM, CDR2 ANQGSEA. CDR3 nucleotides: TGCAGCGTTTGGACTAGCGGGGATACTGGGGCCAACGTCCTGACTTTC. Its protein product is CSVWTSGDTGANVLTF.

This clonotype was detected many times. The V gene is TRBV20-1, the J gene TRBJ2-7; 7 bases agree with TRBD2. The trim removed 5 bases at V and 2 bases at J, leaving 6 bases unmatched. The CDR3 loop spans 13 amino acids. The germline V gene has CDR1 DFQATT and CDR2 SNEGSKA (reference sequence). CDR3: CSAWTSFPYEQYF. The CDR3 nucleotides read TGCAGTGCTTGGACTAGTTTCCCCTACGAGCAGTACTTC.

The rearrangement joins TRBV15 to TRBJ1-5; no reliable D call. Germline V gene lookup returns CDR1 LNHNV and CDR2 YYDKDF (reference sequence). The CDR3 length is 15 residues. V was trimmed by 3 bases and J by 1 base, leaving 10 bases between them. CDR3 coding DNA: TGTGCCACCAGCAGTTGGGGTCGGAGCAATCAGCCCCAGCATTTT. This translates into CATSSWGRSNQPQHF.

This clonotype appeared many times. The rearrangement joins TRBV7-2 to TRBJ1-3; no firm D call. V was clipped by 1 base and J by 0 bases, with 7 bases between them. CDR1 and CDR2 from the germline V gene are SGHTA and FQGNSA. The CDR3 spans 15 residues. The CDR3, as DNA: TGTGCCAGCAGCTTAGTAAGCGACTCTGGAAACACCATATATTTT. Translated, it gives CASSLVSDSGNTIYF.

This clonotype showed up just once. The chain employs TRBV29-1 and TRBJ1-2; 7 bases agree with TRBD1. Germline V CDR1 and CDR2: SQVTM, ANQGSEA. CDR3 length equals 13 residues. V was pared by 5 bases and J by 6 bases, with 9 bases of the junction left unmatched. CDR3 in amino acids: CSVRAGGTHGYTF. The CDR3 DNA reads TGCAGCGTTAGGGCAGGGGGTACCCATGGCTACACCTTC. Filled out from reference TRBV29-1 and TRBJ1-2, the complete variable domain reads SAVISQKPSRDICQRGTSLTIQCQVDSQVTMMFWYRQQPGQSLTLIATANQGSEATYESGFVIDKFPISRPNLTFSTLTVSNMSPEDSSIYLCSVRAGGTHGYTFGSGTRLTVV.

Notes on this clonotype: The junction shows a germline mismatch at one end, possibly a read error. CDR3 loop: CASSLGWNTEAF. The CDR3, as DNA: TGTGCCAGCAGCCTGGGATGGAACACTGAAGCTTTC. The J gene is TRBJ2-6, the V gene TRBV7-9; no definite D call. CDR1 is SEHNR and CDR2 is FQNEAQ in the germline V gene (reference sequence). CDR3 length: 12 residues.

The gene calls are TRBV15 and TRBJ2-7, with D possibly TRBD2 on 6 matching bases. Trimming left V 3 bases short and J 1 base short, with 13 bases between. Per the germline V gene, CDR1 is LNHNV and CDR2 is YYDKDF (reference sequence). The CDR3 runs to 15 residues. CDR3 sequence reads: CATSSVTGTSYEQYF. The CDR3 nucleotides read TGTGCCACCAGCAGCGTTACCGGGACTTCCTACGAGCAGTACTTC.

The chain combines TRBV29-1 with TRBJ2-2; D may be TRBD2 (6 bases). The CDR3 has 11 residues. The V end lost 3 bases, the J end lost 7 bases, and 6 bases lay between the germline ends. Germline loops: CDR1 SQVTM, CDR2 ANQGSEA. This CDR3 is CSVEEGGELFF. The DNA of the CDR3 is TGCAGCGTTGAGGAGGGCGGGGAGCTGTTTTTT.